This T cell receptor (beta chain) was observed in a study of T cell repertoires in cytomegalovirus infection. Study summary: It was recently identified HLA-C-restricted and well-studied HLA-B-restricted CMV epitopes that the study used. Both a matching HLA type and CMV infection were indicated by public TCR beta signatures.

Germline V CDR1 and CDR2: MNHGY, SAAAGT. Deletions cut 5 bases from V and 5 bases from J, with 9 bases between. The CDR3 sequence is 12 residues long. TCRdb redid the calling of the reads with MiXCR, one entry per CDR3 protein. The sample records 800,000 to 950,000 distinct CDR3 sequences, 30% to 35% being singletons. A word on this clonotype: Its target is not known.

Study results and limitations: Summed frequency of public TCR beta families distinguished CMV carriers with the relevant HLA. The ex vivo response showed dominance by HLA-C-restricted CMV-specific TCR beta clonotypes.

The clonotype comes from a human donor in good health (CMV status not recorded). Some clones in this sample may be carry-over from other donors' samples. The input for sequencing was cultured CD8+ T cells from PBMCs, taken from culture after CMV antigen stimulation. The genes are TRBV6-8 and TRBJ2-5; D unclear. Here the CDR3 DNA reads TGTGCCAGCAGTGTATCGAGCGAGACCCAGTACTTC. Translation gives CASSVSSETQYF.